This T cell receptor (beta chain) originates from a study of blood T cell repertoires in COVID-19. TCRdb's table, derived via immunoSEQ multiplex PCR, lists solely in-frame clones and lacks some. This sample has 300,000 to 350,000 clones, with about 90% found just once. This CDR3 has 14 amino acids. The V end was cut by 2 bases, the J end by 3 bases, with 9 bases between. The germline V gene encodes CDR1 SGHTA and CDR2 FQGTGA. This clonotype was obtained from a man between 18 and 35 years old with active or convalescent COVID-19. The sequencing input was peripheral blood. The chain has TRBV7-3 and TRBJ2-3, with D possibly being TRBD2 (5 bases). CDR3 loop: CASSLEGSTDTQYF. The CDR3 region has the DNA TGTGCCAGCAGCTTAGAAGGGAGTACAGATACGCAGTATTTT. The complete variable domain, with remaining parts taken from reference TRBV7-3 and TRBJ2-3, reads GAGVSQTPSNKVTEKGKYVELRCDPISGHTALYWYRQSLGQGPEFLIYFQGTGAADDSGLPNDRFFAVRPEGSVSTLKIQRTERGDSAVYLCASSLEGSTDTQYFGPGTRLTVL.